Listed below are T cell receptor beta chains from one sample, sequenced in a study of CD8+ T cells in alopecia areata. Sequencing was performed with immunoSEQ multiplex PCR; in TCRdb, only in-frame clones are kept and a portion is missing. Seen here are about 130,000 clones, roughly 62% observed once, and the top ten hold under 7.5%. Sample: CD4+ T cells sorted from blood, taken at week 0. The source is a human donor with alopecia areata. Each CDR3 is given with its conserved first and last residue. Each record gives: CDR3 DNA, CDR3 protein, V gene, J gene, D gene, clone size. A D gene is named only where the DNA matches it firmly. Clone size is shown for a subset of rows, as once, few, many or a class of expanded clone.

DNA: TGTGCCAGCAGCCCCTGGACTAGCGCCACAGATACGCAGTATTTT
CDR3: CASSPWTSATDTQYF
V: TRBV11-2
J: TRBJ2-3
D: TRBD2
size: -

DNA: TGTGCCAGCAGACACACAGGGGACGAGCAGTACTTC
CDR3: CASRHTGDEQYF
V: TRBV7-9
J: TRBJ2-7
D: TRBD1
size: -

DNA: TGTGCCAGCAGCCGGGACAGGACGAACACCGGGGAGCTGTTTTTT
CDR3: CASSRDRTNTGELFF
V: TRBV5-4
J: TRBJ2-2
D: TRBD1
size: few

DNA: TGTGCCTGGACAGGTAGCAGCAATCAGCCCCAGCATTTT
CDR3: CAWTGSSNQPQHF
V: TRBV30
J: TRBJ1-5
D: -
size: -

DNA: TGTGCCAGCAGCCAGGTGGGGGGTCAGCCCCAGCATTTT
CDR3: CASSQVGGQPQHF
V: TRBV7-2
J: TRBJ1-5
D: -
size: once

DNA: TGTGCCAGCAGTCTCCAGGGTAGCAATCAGCCCCAGCATTTT
CDR3: CASSLQGSNQPQHF
V: TRBV6-5
J: TRBJ1-5
D: -
size: -

DNA: TGTGCCATCAGTGAGAGGGCTAGCGGGTTCCGCACAGATACGCAGTATTTT
CDR3: CAISERASGFRTDTQYF
V: TRBV10-3
J: TRBJ2-3
D: TRBD2
size: once

DNA: TGTGCCATCAGTGTGCGACGGCTTTCCTACGAGCAGTACTTC
CDR3: CAISVRRLSYEQYF
V: TRBV10-3
J: TRBJ2-7
D: -
size: few

DNA: TGTGCCAGCAGCGGGACCCTCTACTATGGCTACACCTTC
CDR3: CASSGTLYYGYTF
V: TRBV6-5
J: TRBJ1-2
D: -
size: -

DNA: TGTGCCAGCAGTGGGGTGAAGGGATACAATGAGCAGTTCTTC
CDR3: CASSGVKGYNEQFF
V: TRBV25-1
J: TRBJ2-1
D: -
size: -

DNA: TGCGCCAGCAGCTTGGAAGGTGGGGTGAACACTGAAGCTTTCTTT
CDR3: CASSLEGGVNTEAFF
V: TRBV5-1
J: TRBJ1-1
D: -
size: -

DNA: TGTGCCAGCAGCTTGACAGGTCCTAGCTCTGGGGCCAACGTCCTGACTTTC
CDR3: CASSLTGPSSGANVLTF
V: TRBV7-9
J: TRBJ2-6
D: -
size: -

DNA: TGTGCCTGGAGTGCCCCATGGCGGGGGAATAATGAGCAGTTCTTC
CDR3: CAWSAPWRGNNEQFF
V: TRBV30
J: TRBJ2-1
D: TRBD2
size: -

DNA: TGTGCCAGCAGTGAAATCGAGTTTACACCCCTCCACTTT
CDR3: CASSEIEFTPLHF
V: TRBV25-1
J: TRBJ1-6
D: -
size: -

DNA: TGCGCCAGCAGCTTGGCTCTAGCGGGGGCCCAAGAGACCCAGTACTTC
CDR3: CASSLALAGAQETQYF
V: TRBV5-1
J: TRBJ2-5
D: TRBD2
size: -

DNA: TGTGCCAGCAGCCCGCCAGGGGGCCTTCAGTACTTC
CDR3: CASSPPGGLQYF
V: TRBV7-9
J: TRBJ2-4
D: TRBD1
size: -

DNA: TGCAGCGTTGACGGAGGCAGCTCTAACTATGGCTACACCTTC
CDR3: CSVDGGSSNYGYTF
V: TRBV29-1
J: TRBJ1-2
D: -
size: -

DNA: TGTGCCAGCAGAGGGGTGAAGGGTAGCAATCAGCCCCAGCATTTT
CDR3: CASRGVKGSNQPQHF
V: TRBV2
J: TRBJ1-5
D: -
size: few

DNA: TGTGCCTGGAGTACCGGGATCCAAGAGACCCAGTACTTC
CDR3: CAWSTGIQETQYF
V: TRBV30
J: TRBJ2-5
D: -
size: -

DNA: TGTGCCATCAGTGAGTCGGCAGGGGCCGCCTACGAGCAGTACTTC
CDR3: CAISESAGAAYEQYF
V: TRBV10-3
J: TRBJ2-7
D: -
size: -

DNA: TGCAGCGTTGTAGGGGCGAACACTGAAGCTTTCTTT
CDR3: CSVVGANTEAFF
V: TRBV29-1
J: TRBJ1-1
D: -
size: -

DNA: TGTGCCATCAGTTCTCCCGAAGGACAGGGAAATGAAAAACTGTTTTTT
CDR3: CAISSPEGQGNEKLFF
V: TRBV10-3
J: TRBJ1-4
D: TRBD1
size: -

DNA: TGTGCCACCGGAATATTACAGGGTGGCGAGCAGTACTTC
CDR3: CATGILQGGEQYF
V: TRBV15
J: TRBJ2-7
D: -
size: few

DNA: TGTGCCTGTTCACATCGACTACAAGAGACCCAGTACTTC
CDR3: CACSHRLQETQYF
V: TRBV30
J: TRBJ2-5
D: -
size: -

DNA: TGTGCCAGCAGCTCGAGATTGGGGGGGCCTCGAGCAGATACGCAGTATTTT
CDR3: CASSSRLGGPRADTQYF
V: TRBV7-2
J: TRBJ2-3
D: -
size: -

DNA: TGTGCCAGCGGAGGGGCAGGAGAAGGCTACACCTTC
CDR3: CASGGAGEGYTF
V: TRBV2
J: TRBJ1-2
D: -
size: few

DNA: TGTGCCATCAGTTCTGCTGAGACCCAGTACTTC
CDR3: CAISSAETQYF
V: TRBV10-3
J: TRBJ2-5
D: -
size: -

DNA: TGTGCCAGCAGCTTGGGGGTAGCCTATGGCTACACCTTC
CDR3: CASSLGVAYGYTF
V: TRBV5-6
J: TRBJ1-2
D: -
size: -

DNA: TGTGCCAGCAGTTCACAGGGGTTCGGGGATACGCAGTATTTT
CDR3: CASSSQGFGDTQYF
V: TRBV6-6
J: TRBJ2-3
D: TRBD1
size: few

DNA: TGTGCCAGCAGCCTAGGCCGGGGGCCTAGCACAGATACGCAGTATTTT
CDR3: CASSLGRGPSTDTQYF
V: TRBV9
J: TRBJ2-3
D: -
size: few

DNA: TGTGCCAGCGGAAGACAGGCGATAGGAGGTGGCTACACCTTC
CDR3: CASGRQAIGGGYTF
V: TRBV2
J: TRBJ1-2
D: -
size: -

DNA: TGTGCCAGCTCACCATTCGGGCAGGGGTCGAACACTGAAGCTTTCTTT
CDR3: CASSPFGQGSNTEAFF
V: TRBV18
J: TRBJ1-1
D: -
size: -

DNA: TGTGCCTGGAGTGTAAGTGACACCACCCAGTACTTC
CDR3: CAWSVSDTTQYF
V: TRBV30
J: TRBJ2-7
D: -
size: few

DNA: TGCGCCAGCAGTCCCGGTTTTCATGCGGGGGCCAACGTCCTGACTTTC
CDR3: CASSPGFHAGANVLTF
V: TRBV4-3
J: TRBJ2-6
D: -
size: few

DNA: TGTGCCTGGGCTGGGACAGGTAATCAGCCCCAGCATTTT
CDR3: CAWAGTGNQPQHF
V: TRBV30
J: TRBJ1-5
D: TRBD1
size: -

DNA: TGTGCCAGCGTATCCCTCACGGGGCAAGAGACCCAGTACTTC
CDR3: CASVSLTGQETQYF
V: TRBV6-1
J: TRBJ2-5
D: -
size: -

DNA: TGTGCCTGGAGCGTCCAGGGGCCGGAGACCCAGTACTTC
CDR3: CAWSVQGPETQYF
V: TRBV30
J: TRBJ2-5
D: -
size: -

DNA: TGTGCCAGCAGTTACGGCAGGGGCAATCAGCCCCAGCATTTT
CDR3: CASSYGRGNQPQHF
V: TRBV6-5
J: TRBJ1-5
D: -
size: few

DNA: TGTGCCAGCAGATCCCCACGAAACTATGGCTACACCTTC
CDR3: CASRSPRNYGYTF
V: TRBV6-5
J: TRBJ1-2
D: -
size: -

DNA: TGTGCCATCGGGAGAGGCACTGAAGCTTTCTTT
CDR3: CAIGRGTEAFF
V: TRBV6-5
J: TRBJ1-1
D: -
size: -

DNA: TGTGCCAGCAGCCCGGAGGGTCAGCCCCAGCATTTT
CDR3: CASSPEGQPQHF
V: TRBV7-9
J: TRBJ1-5
D: -
size: -

DNA: TGTGCCAGCAGCGTAGGGACTGTTCAGCCCCAGCATTTT
CDR3: CASSVGTVQPQHF
V: TRBV9
J: TRBJ1-5
D: -
size: -